What follows are 3 T cell receptor beta chains derived from one specimen sequenced in a study of OX40 agonist ivuxolimab in advanced cancers. Profiling relied on immunoSEQ multiplex PCR, and the TCRdb table lists in-frame clones only, not all of them. The table shows about 56,000 clones, with roughly nine tenths occurring only once. The source was CD4+ or CD8+ T cells sorted from blood, collected in a trial of the OX40 agonist ivuxolimab. The receptors derive from an adult with an advanced solid tumor such as melanoma, head and neck, liver or kidney cancer.

This clone has just a few counts. The chain couples TRBV7-2 to TRBJ1-2; D gene uncertain. CDR1 is SGHTA and CDR2 is FQGNSA in the germline V gene. Deletions cut 1 base from V and 2 bases from J, with 8 bases between. CDR3 size: 14 residues. CDR3 region: CASSLVPENYGYTF. In nucleotides, the CDR3 is TGTGCCAGCAGCTTAGTCCCGGAGAACTATGGCTACACCTTC.

The DNA of the CDR3 is TGTGCCAGCAGCTTAAGCCCGGGACAGGGGTGGAATACGCAGTATTTT. It codes for CASSLSPGQGWNTQYF. The V gene is TRBV11-2, the J gene TRBJ2-3, with 10 bases that match TRBD1. CDR1 and CDR2 (germline): SGHAT, FQNNGV. Trimming removed 2 bases from V and 7 bases from J; junction bases left unmatched: 9. The CDR3 has 16 residues.

The rearrangement uses TRBV18 and TRBJ2-1; possibly TRBD1 for D (5 bases). The CDR3 length is 14 residues. CDR1 and CDR2 (germline): KGHSH, LQKENI. Between the trimmed V and J ends, which lost 3 bases and 5 bases, there was a span of 11 bases. The CDR3 reads CASSPTESNNEQFF. The CDR3 DNA reads as TGTGCCAGCTCACCGACAGAGTCTAACAATGAGCAGTTCTTC.